The rows below give T cell receptor beta chains drawn from one sample of a study of T cell responses to AZD1222 COVID-19 vaccine. Data came from immunoSEQ multiplex PCR; TCRdb stores just in-frame clones and leaves some out. The sample yields about 97,000 clones, roughly 84% seen once. Sample: peripheral blood, taken on day 0 of AZD1222 vaccination. These TCRs come from an adult in good health. The CDR3 runs from the conserved cysteine through the conserved F or W. The D gene is left open where the match is weak. Clone size appears in some rows only: once, few, many, or a class for an expanded clone.

cdr3_length,j_call,clone_size,d_call,v_call,cdr3_aa,cdr3_nt
14,TRBJ1-6,NA,NA,TRBV19,CASSVGSSGSPLHF,TGTGCCAGTAGTGTCGGAAGCTCGGGTTCACCCCTCCACTTT
14,TRBJ2-2,NA,TRBD1,TRBV6-5,CATMDRSNTGELFF,TGTGCCACCATGGACAGGTCGAACACCGGGGAGCTGTTTTTT
12,TRBJ1-2,NA,NA,TRBV4-1,CASSHQGYGYTF,TGCGCCAGCAGCCACCAAGGGTATGGCTACACCTTC
15,TRBJ2-5,NA,NA,TRBV7-6,CASSLVRGRLETQYF,TGTGCCAGCAGCTTAGTCAGGGGAAGGTTGGAGACCCAGTACTTC
16,TRBJ2-5,NA,TRBD1,TRBV5-8,CASSGITGQGQETQYF,TGTGCCAGCAGCGGAATCACCGGACAGGGTCAAGAGACCCAGTACTTC
13,TRBJ1-6,NA,NA,TRBV7-2,CASSPVMYSPLHF,TGTGCCAGCAGCCCAGTAATGTACTCACCCCTCCACTTT
14,TRBJ2-1,few,NA,TRBV5-1,CASSLDRAYNEQFF,TGCGCCAGCAGCTTGGACAGGGCCTACAATGAGCAGTTCTTC
16,TRBJ2-5,NA,TRBD2,TRBV2,CASSEGAGGPEETQYF,TGTGCCAGCAGTGAAGGGGCGGGGGGACCGGAAGAGACCCAGTACTTC
15,TRBJ2-2,few,NA,TRBV5-1,CASSLRVTDTGELFF,TGCGCCAGCAGCTTGCGGGTCACAGACACCGGGGAGCTGTTTTTT
14,TRBJ1-2,NA,NA,TRBV28,CASSSPDSLLGYTF,TGTGCCAGCAGTTCCCCCGACAGCCTGCTTGGCTACACCTTC
12,TRBJ1-3,NA,NA,TRBV21-1,CASSFAWNTIYF,TGTGCCAGCAGCTTCGCTTGGAACACCATATATTTT
13,TRBJ2-7,NA,TRBD2,TRBV10-3,CAISAGPSYEQYF,TGTGCCATTTCAGCGGGGCCCTCCTACGAGCAGTACTTC
13,TRBJ2-1,NA,NA,TRBV4-1,CASSQVVVNEQFF,TGCGCCAGCAGCCAAGTAGTAGTCAATGAGCAGTTCTTC
13,TRBJ1-1,NA,NA,TRBV18,CASSQLENTEAFF,TGTGCCAGCTCACAGTTAGAGAACACTGAAGCTTTCTTT
14,TRBJ2-7,NA,TRBD1,TRBV7-9,CASSLDRVPYEQYF,TGTGCCAGCAGCTTGGACAGGGTTCCCTACGAGCAGTACTTC
13,TRBJ1-2,NA,NA,TRBV24-1,CATSAQPFYGYTF,TGTGCCACCAGTGCGCAGCCTTTCTATGGCTACACCTTC
15,TRBJ1-1,NA,NA,TRBV7-3,CASSLRGDAATEAFF,TGTGCCAGCAGCTTACGAGGGGACGCTGCCACTGAAGCTTTCTTT
14,TRBJ1-2,NA,NA,TRBV19,CASTEGPRSYGYTF,TGTGCCAGTACCGAGGGTCCTAGATCCTATGGCTACACCTTC
13,TRBJ1-1,few,NA,TRBV11-1,CASSSSPRAEAFF,TGTGCCAGCAGCTCGTCCCCCCGGGCTGAAGCTTTCTTT
17,TRBJ2-2,NA,NA,TRBV15,CATSREIRGPFYGELFF,TGTGCCACCAGCAGAGAGATCCGGGGCCCGTTTTACGGGGAGCTGTTTTTT
15,TRBJ2-7,NA,TRBD2,TRBV6-5,CASSSRLAGSYEQYF,TGTGCCAGCAGCTCCCGACTAGCGGGATCCTACGAGCAGTACTTC
15,TRBJ2-3,NA,TRBD1,TRBV18,CASSPGGQTPDTQYF,TGTGCCAGCTCACCAGGGGGACAGACTCCAGATACGCAGTATTTT
13,TRBJ2-7,NA,NA,TRBV7-2,CASSFRDGYEQYF,TGTGCCAGCAGCTTCCGGGACGGCTACGAGCAGTACTTC
18,TRBJ2-6,NA,NA,TRBV5-8,CASSLGGGLYSGANVLTF,TGTGCCAGCAGCTTGGGTGGCGGGCTCTACTCTGGGGCCAACGTCCTGACTTTC
15,TRBJ1-1,once,NA,TRBV5-4,CASSTGWAEDTEAFF,TGTGCCAGCAGCACCGGGTGGGCAGAGGACACTGAAGCTTTCTTT
15,TRBJ2-5,NA,NA,TRBV4-3,CASSHRPGPQETQYF,TGCGCCAGCAGCCATCGACCGGGACCCCAAGAGACCCAGTACTTC
12,TRBJ2-7,NA,NA,TRBV6-2/TRBV6-3,CASSTQSYEQYF,TGTGCCAGCAGCACACAATCCTACGAGCAGTACTTC
14,TRBJ1-6,NA,NA,TRBV4-1,CASSQERGYSPLHF,TGCGCCAGCAGCCAAGAAAGGGGTTATTCACCCCTCCACTTT
15,TRBJ2-2,NA,TRBD2,TRBV13,CASRPGTSDTGELFF,TGTGCCAGCAGACCCGGGACTAGCGACACCGGGGAGCTGTTTTTT
13,TRBJ2-3,NA,TRBD1,TRBV11-3,CASRQGSADTQYF,TGTGCCAGTAGACAGGGGAGCGCAGATACGCAGTATTTT
16,TRBJ1-5,NA,TRBD1,TRBV27,CASSFPDRASNQPQHF,TGTGCCAGCAGTTTCCCCGACAGGGCGAGCAATCAGCCCCAGCATTTT
15,TRBJ2-2,once,TRBD2,TRBV7-9,CASSLLAGVTGELFF,TGTGCCAGCAGCTTACTAGCGGGGGTCACCGGGGAGCTGTTTTTT
14,TRBJ1-2,NA,NA,TRBV19,CASSIVLENYGYTF,TGTGCCAGTAGTATAGTTCTAGAGAACTATGGCTACACCTTC
15,TRBJ1-1,NA,NA,TRBV19,CASSLRMGGATEAFF,TGTGCCAGTAGTCTGAGGATGGGGGGGGCCACTGAAGCTTTCTTT
14,TRBJ1-4,NA,NA,TRBV5-1,CASSSRLIGEKLFF,TGCGCCAGCAGCTCGAGGTTGATAGGTGAAAAACTGTTTTTT